These T cell receptor beta chains were read from a single sample in a study of blood T cell repertoires in COVID-19. Clones were sequenced by immunoSEQ multiplex PCR, and TCRdb holds only the in-frame ones, with some missing. Of some 110,000 clones listed, 65% to 85% were seen once; the top ten hold 0.83%. Sample: peripheral blood. The origin of the receptors is a woman aged 70-85 years with acute or convalescent COVID-19. Each CDR3 is given with its conserved first and last residue. Each record gives: clone size, J gene, D gene, V gene, CDR3 DNA, CDR3 protein. D genes are given only for firm matches. A row's size may be missing; if present it is once, few, many or a size class.

- TRBJ1-1 TRBD1 TRBV7-6 TGTGCCAGCAGCGGGACAGCCGACACTGAAGCTTTCTTT CASSGTADTEAFF
- TRBJ2-2 - TRBV5-1 TGCGCCAGCAGCTTTAACTCCGCGAACACCGGGGAGCTGTTTTTT CASSFNSANTGELFF
- TRBJ1-4 TRBD1 TRBV9 TGTGCCAGCAGCCCCACCGGGACAGATAATGAAAAACTGTTTTTT CASSPTGTDNEKLFF
- TRBJ2-2 TRBD1 TRBV10-2 TGCGCCAGCCGGCCGACAGGGTCCGGGGAGCTGTTTTTT CASRPTGSGELFF
- TRBJ1-2 TRBD1 TRBV28 TGTGCCAGCAGTTCGCGACCGGGACAGGGGACGCTCGGCTACACCTTC CASSSRPGQGTLGYTF
- TRBJ1-6 - TRBV3-1/TRBV3-2 TGTGCCAGCAGCCACGAGTATTCACCCCTCCACTTT CASSHEYSPLHF
- TRBJ2-7 TRBD2 TRBV5-1 TGCGCCAGCAGCCCTTCGACTAGCGGGAGGGCTCGCGTAGACTACGAGCAGTACTTC CASSPSTSGRARVDYEQYF
- TRBJ2-7 TRBD2 TRBV7-9 TGTGCCAGCAGCTTGGGGGGAGGGAGTACCTACGAGCAGTACTTC CASSLGGGSTYEQYF
- TRBJ2-5 TRBD2 TRBV7-3 TGTGCCAGCAGCCCGGGACTAGCGGGGGGGGAGACCCAGTACTTC CASSPGLAGGETQYF
- TRBJ1-3 - TRBV6-5 TGTGCCATCGAAAGAGCCCTAAGCTCTGGAAACACCATATATTTT CAIERALSSGNTIYF
- TRBJ1-2 TRBD1 TRBV10-3 TGTGCCATCAGTGAGAGGAGACAGGGCCGAAAGAACTATGGCTACACCTTC CAISERRQGRKNYGYTF
- TRBJ1-2 - TRBV13 TGTGCCAGCAGCTGGGGGGGGCGACAGAGTAGGGGCTACACCTTC CASSWGGRQSRGYTF
- TRBJ2-7 TRBD1 TRBV6-5 TGTGCCAGCAGCGCAGACAGGGACCACGAGCAGTACTTC CASSADRDHEQYF
- TRBJ2-4 - TRBV28 TGTGCCAGCAGTCCTCAGGGGACATGGGACAAAAACATTCAGTACTTC CASSPQGTWDKNIQYF
- TRBJ1-5 TRBD1 TRBV6-5 TGTGCCAGCAGCAGACAGGGCGAAGGCAATCAGCCCCAGCATTTT CASSRQGEGNQPQHF
once TRBJ1-1 - TRBV7-2 TGTGCCAGCAGCTTAGAGGGGGTTGGCGCTGAAGCTTTCTTT CASSLEGVGAEAFF
- TRBJ1-5 TRBD1 TRBV16 TGTGCCAGCATGACAGGGGGTCAGAATCAGCCCCAGCATTTT CASMTGGQNQPQHF
- TRBJ2-7 - TRBV5-8 TGTGCCAGCAGCGGCCCTTACGAGCAGTACTTC CASSGPYEQYF
- TRBJ2-3 - TRBV4-1 TGCGCCAGCAGCCAAGAAGAGTTTAGCACAGATACGCAGTATTTT CASSQEEFSTDTQYF
- TRBJ2-2 - TRBV7-6 TGTGCCAGCAGCTTAGTGTCAACCGGGGAGCTGTTTTTT CASSLVSTGELFF
- TRBJ2-3 TRBD2 TRBV5-1 TGCGCCAGCAGCTTGGACCCTAGCGGCAGACCCACAGATACGCAGTATTTT CASSLDPSGRPTDTQYF
- TRBJ1-2 - TRBV7-2 TGTGCCAGCAGCTTTACAGGAGTTAGTAGCTATGGCTACACCTTC CASSFTGVSSYGYTF
- TRBJ2-2 - TRBV28 TGTGCCAGCAGTTTAACCAGCGGGCTCCAGACCGGGGAGCTGTTTTTT CASSLTSGLQTGELFF
- TRBJ2-3 TRBD2 TRBV24-1 TGTGCCACCAGTGGCTCCCCTGGACTAGCCGTCAGCACAGATACGCAGTATTTT CATSGSPGLAVSTDTQYF
- TRBJ1-1 TRBD1 TRBV5-4 TGTGCCAGCAGCCCGGCAGGGGGGTTATTGGGCACTGAAGCTTTCTTT CASSPAGGLLGTEAFF
- TRBJ2-3 TRBD2 TRBV19 TGTGCCAGTAGTCCTGGACTAGCGGGCACAGATACGCAGTATTTT CASSPGLAGTDTQYF
- TRBJ2-1 TRBD2 TRBV20-1 TGCAGTGCTAGTAAACGGGAGGGCCTCCAGGAGCAGTTCTTC CSASKREGLQEQFF
- TRBJ2-3 - TRBV5-5 TGTGCCAGCAGCCCGGGGTCGGCAGATACGCAGTATTTT CASSPGSADTQYF
- TRBJ1-1 - TRBV9 TGTGCCAGCAGCGTAGCTACTGACACTGAAGCTTTCTTT CASSVATDTEAFF
- TRBJ2-5 - TRBV4-1 TGCGCCAGCAGCCAGGGGCAGGCCGGGACCCAGTACTTC CASSQGQAGTQYF
- TRBJ1-2 - TRBV28 TGTGCCAGCCTACAGGATACCAACTATGGCTACACCTTC CASLQDTNYGYTF
- TRBJ2-2 - TRBV6-5 TGTGCCAGCACCCGCCAGGGGAAAACCGGGGAGCTGTTTTTT CASTRQGKTGELFF
- TRBJ1-6 TRBD1 TRBV6-5 TGTGCCAGCAGTTACCGCCCGGGACAGGGCCAATCACCCCTCCACTTT CASSYRPGQGQSPLHF
- TRBJ2-7 - TRBV7-2 TGTGCCAGCAGCTTAGAGGCGGACAGTCGACGGGAGCAGTACTTC CASSLEADSRREQYF
few TRBJ2-7 TRBD1 TRBV2 TGTGCCAGCAGTAAAGGGGACAGGGGAAATTCCTACTACGAGCAGTACTTC CASSKGDRGNSYYEQYF
- TRBJ2-7 - TRBV29-1 TGCAGCGTTGAAGATCGAGGCAGTTTCTCCTACGAGCAGTACTTC CSVEDRGSFSYEQYF
- TRBJ2-7 - TRBV5-5 TGTGCCAGCAGCTTGGAGGCAGGGGGAGGATACGAGCAGTACTTC CASSLEAGGGYEQYF
- TRBJ2-6 - TRBV19 TGTGCCAGTAGCTCGGAGGGGGCCGGGGCCAACGTCCTGACTTTC CASSSEGAGANVLTF
- TRBJ2-1 - TRBV5-4 TGTGCCAGCAGCGCCGTAAACCAGGGTCGATACAATGAGCAGTTCTTC CASSAVNQGRYNEQFF
- TRBJ2-1 - TRBV28 TGTGCCAGCACCCCTCAGGGAAGTGGCAGGAGTGAGCAGTTCTTC CASTPQGSGRSEQFF
- TRBJ2-7 - TRBV28 TGTGCCAGCAGGCCAGGACAGCGTATCTACGAGCAGTACTTC CASRPGQRIYEQYF
- TRBJ2-3 TRBD1 TRBV19 TGTGCCAGTAGTATTACACCGGGACAGGGCACAGATACGCAGTATTTT CASSITPGQGTDTQYF
- TRBJ2-1 TRBD2 TRBV6-1 TGTGCCAGCAGTGAAGCCGGGACTAGCGGGATGGATGAGCAGTTCTTC CASSEAGTSGMDEQFF
- TRBJ2-7 TRBD1 TRBV11-2 TGTGCCAGCAGCTTAGGTCGTCCGGGACAGATCTCCTACGAGCAGTACTTC CASSLGRPGQISYEQYF
- TRBJ2-7 - TRBV6-5 TGTGCCAGCAGTTCCCCCCGCGAGCAGTACTTC CASSSPREQYF
- TRBJ1-1 TRBD1 TRBV19 TGTGCCTCAAGGGACAGTTTGAACACTGAAGCTTTCTTT CASRDSLNTEAFF
- TRBJ2-2 - TRBV2 TGTGCCAGCGGCCGACTATGGACCGGGGAGCTGTTTTTT CASGRLWTGELFF
- TRBJ2-7 - TRBV6-1 TGTGCCAGCAGTGAACGGTACAGCTCCTACGAGCAGTACTTC CASSERYSSYEQYF